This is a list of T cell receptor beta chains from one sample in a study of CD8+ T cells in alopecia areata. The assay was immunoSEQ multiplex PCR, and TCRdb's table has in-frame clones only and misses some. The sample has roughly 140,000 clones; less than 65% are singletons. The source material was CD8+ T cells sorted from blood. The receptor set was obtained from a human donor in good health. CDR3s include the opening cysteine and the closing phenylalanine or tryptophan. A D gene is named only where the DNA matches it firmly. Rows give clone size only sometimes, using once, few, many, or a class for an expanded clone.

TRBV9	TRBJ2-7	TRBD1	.	CASSPEDRMGYEQYF	TGTGCCAGCAGCCCAGAGGACAGGATGGGCTACGAGCAGTACTTC
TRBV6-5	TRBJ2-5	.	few	CASSVSQGETQYF	TGTGCCAGCAGTGTTTCCCAGGGAGAGACCCAGTACTTC
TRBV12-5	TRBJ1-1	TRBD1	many	CASGQLPPGGSDTEAFF	TGTGCTAGTGGCCAGTTACCCCCAGGGGGCAGTGACACTGAAGCTTTCTTT
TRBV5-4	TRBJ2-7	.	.	CASSLRVLDEQYF	TGTGCCAGCAGCTTGAGGGTTTTGGACGAGCAGTACTTC
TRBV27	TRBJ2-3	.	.	CASSLSVAESPDTQYF	TGTGCCAGCAGTTTATCGGTAGCGGAGTCACCAGATACGCAGTATTTT
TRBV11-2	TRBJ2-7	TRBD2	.	CASSLGLAGWDEQYF	TGTGCCAGCAGCCTGGGGCTAGCGGGATGGGACGAGCAGTACTTC
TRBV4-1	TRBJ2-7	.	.	CASSLKGVGPYEQYF	TGCGCCAGCAGCCTGAAGGGGGTAGGGCCCTACGAGCAGTACTTC
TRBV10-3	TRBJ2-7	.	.	CAISEYSGEGYEQYF	TGTGCCATCAGTGAGTATAGCGGAGAGGGGTACGAGCAGTACTTC
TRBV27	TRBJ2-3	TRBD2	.	CASSSLAGDLDTQYF	TGTGCCAGCAGTTCCTTAGCGGGAGACCTGGATACGCAGTATTTT
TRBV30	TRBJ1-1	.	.	CAWCDTEAFF	TGTGCCTGGTGCGACACTGAAGCTTTCTTT
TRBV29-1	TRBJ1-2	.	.	CSVTPGPSYTF	TGCAGCGTCACGCCGGGCCCCAGCTACACCTTC
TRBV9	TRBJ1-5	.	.	CASSVGESYQPQHF	TGTGCCAGCAGCGTCGGGGAGAGTTATCAGCCCCAGCATTTT
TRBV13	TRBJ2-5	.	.	CASSSHNAEGTQYF	TGTGCCAGCAGCTCGCATAACGCGGAGGGGACCCAGTACTTC
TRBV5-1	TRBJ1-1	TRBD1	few	CASSLVTGGTEAFF	TGCGCCAGCAGCTTGGTGACAGGGGGAACTGAAGCTTTCTTT
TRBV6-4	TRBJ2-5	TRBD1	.	CASSGTGVSRVTQYF	TGTGCCAGCAGCGGAACAGGGGTGTCCCGCGTGACCCAGTACTTC
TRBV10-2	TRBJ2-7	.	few	CASTGAGVLEQYF	TGCGCCTCTACGGGGGCGGGAGTTCTCGAGCAGTACTTC
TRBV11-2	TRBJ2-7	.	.	CASSLEAPYEQYF	TGTGCCAGCAGCTTAGAGGCCCCCTACGAGCAGTACTTC
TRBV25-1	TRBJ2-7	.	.	CASSERPFREQYF	TGTGCCAGCAGTGAACGCCCATTTCGAGAGCAGTACTTC
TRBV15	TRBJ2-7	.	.	CATSRDFLLERYEQYF	TGTGCCACCAGCAGAGATTTCTTACTGGAGAGGTACGAGCAGTACTTC
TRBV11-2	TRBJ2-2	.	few	CASSLLDSTGELFF	TGTGCCAGCAGTTTATTGGACAGCACCGGGGAGCTGTTTTTT
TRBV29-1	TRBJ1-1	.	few	CSVEGRTEAFF	TGCAGCGTTGAGGGCCGCACTGAAGCTTTCTTT
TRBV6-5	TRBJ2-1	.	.	CASSAGDEQFF	TGTGCCAGCAGCGCAGGCGATGAGCAGTTCTTC
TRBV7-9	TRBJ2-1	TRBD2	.	CASSGSGSSNNEQFF	TGTGCCAGCAGCGGAAGCGGGAGTTCCAACAATGAGCAGTTCTTC
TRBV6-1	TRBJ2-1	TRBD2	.	CASSEAYGRADLADTNEQFF	TGTGCCAGCAGTGAAGCGTACGGGAGGGCCGACTTAGCGGATACAAATGAGCAGTTCTTC
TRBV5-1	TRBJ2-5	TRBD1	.	CASSHGQATAGETQYF	TGCGCCAGCAGCCATGGACAGGCCACTGCGGGAGAGACCCAGTACTTC
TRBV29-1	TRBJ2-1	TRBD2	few	CSGKRERYNEQFF	TGCAGCGGCAAGCGGGAGCGGTACAATGAGCAGTTCTTC
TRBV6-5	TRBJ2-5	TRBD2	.	CASSPAGGPGETQYF	TGTGCCAGCAGTCCAGCGGGAGGGCCGGGGGAGACCCAGTACTTC
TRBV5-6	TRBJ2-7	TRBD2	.	CASSSSGSYEQYF	TGTGCCAGCAGCTCAAGCGGGAGCTACGAGCAGTACTTC
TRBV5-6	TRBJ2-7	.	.	CASSLTSYEQYF	TGTGCCAGCAGCTTGACTAGCTACGAGCAGTACTTC
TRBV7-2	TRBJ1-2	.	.	CASSPVPGHFNYGYTF	TGTGCCAGCAGCCCCGTACCGGGACACTTTAACTATGGCTACACCTTC
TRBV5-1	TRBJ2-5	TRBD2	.	CASSLDQGLAGGSQYF	TGCGCCAGCAGCTTGGATCAGGGACTAGCGGGAGGGTCCCAGTACTTC
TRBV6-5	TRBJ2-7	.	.	CASSSPGYEQYF	TGTGCCAGCAGCAGCCCCGGGTACGAGCAGTACTTC
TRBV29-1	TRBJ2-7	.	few	CSVVSQDNYEQYF	TGCAGCGTTGTGAGCCAGGACAATTACGAGCAGTACTTC
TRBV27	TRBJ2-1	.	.	CASSLGVVGYQYNEQFF	TGTGCCAGCAGTTTAGGAGTCGTGGGTTACCAGTACAATGAGCAGTTCTTC
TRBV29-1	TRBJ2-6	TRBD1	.	CSVEERGQDYPGANVLTF	TGCAGCGTTGAAGAAAGGGGACAGGACTACCCTGGGGCCAACGTCCTGACTTTC
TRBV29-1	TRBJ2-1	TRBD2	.	CSVFPAGVNNEQFF	TGCAGCGTCTTTCCAGCGGGAGTTAACAATGAACAGTTCTTC
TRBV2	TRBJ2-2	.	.	CASSSTSTGELFF	TGTGCCAGCAGTTCGACCTCCACCGGGGAGCTGTTTTTT
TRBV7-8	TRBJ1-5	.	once	CASSFRSGREPQHF	TGTGCCAGCAGCTTTCGGTCGGGCAGGGAGCCCCAGCATTTT
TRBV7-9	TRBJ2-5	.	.	CASSGTGRGTQYF	TGTGCCAGCAGCGGTACAGGGCGGGGGACCCAGTACTTC
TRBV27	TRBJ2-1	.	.	CASRGYDPSSYNEQFF	TGTGCCAGCAGGGGCTACGATCCGAGCTCCTACAATGAGCAGTTCTTC
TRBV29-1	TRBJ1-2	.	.	CSVVSREYGYTF	TGCAGCGTTGTAAGCAGGGAGTATGGCTACACCTTC
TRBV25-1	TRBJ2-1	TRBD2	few	CASSDTGTSGYNEQFF	TGTGCCAGCAGTGATACCGGGACTAGCGGGTACAATGAGCAGTTCTTC
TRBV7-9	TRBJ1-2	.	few	CASSVQGEGYGYTF	TGTGCCAGCAGCGTACAGGGCGAGGGTTATGGCTACACCTTC
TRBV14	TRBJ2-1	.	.	CASSQVHGAWTFF	TGTGCCAGCAGCCAAGTTCATGGGGCGTGGACGTTCTTC
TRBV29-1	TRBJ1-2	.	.	CSPFKPDSYGYTF	TGCAGCCCATTTAAGCCGGACAGCTATGGCTACACCTTC
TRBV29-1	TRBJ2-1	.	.	CSVPGGRGPYNEQFF	TGCAGCGTCCCTGGAGGGAGGGGGCCCTACAATGAGCAGTTCTTC